The 28 T cell receptor beta chains reported below all come from one sample, sequenced in a study of T-cell memory formation after mild COVID-19. TCRdb passed the 5' RACE reads through MiXCR, listing each CDR3 protein once. The sample has just under 150,000 distinct CDR3 sequences; about 19% are singletons. Sequencing was carried out using PBMCs or a T cell subset sorted from them (not recorded which). Receptors were obtained from an adult woman who had mild COVID-19 (a few samples of this study predate the infection). Cell type and time point are not known.

The chain employs TRBV15 and TRBJ1-2, with D unresolved. This CDR3 region has 12 residues. V was trimmed by 7 bases and J by 0 bases, leaving 6 bases between them. Germline V gene sequence: CDR1 LNHNV, CDR2 YYDKDF (reference sequence). Here the CDR3 DNA reads TGTGCCACCATGGGGACTAACTATGGCTACACCTTC. This codes for CATMGTNYGYTF.

The chain joins TRBV5-1 to TRBJ1-6; 8 bases align to TRBD1. CDR1 is SGHRS and CDR2 is YFSETQ in the germline V gene. This CDR3 spans 14 amino acids. Trimming took 4 bases from V and 7 from J; bases not matched to a gene: 4. The CDR3 DNA is TGCGCCAGCAGCGTGGGACAGGCGAATTCACCCCTCCACTTT. Its protein product is CASSVGQANSPLHF. The full variable domain, in which reference TRBV5-1 and TRBJ1-6 provide the parts outside the CDR3, is KAGVTQTPRYLIKTRGQQVTLSCSPISGHRSVSWYQQTPGQGLQFLFEYFSETQRNKGNFPGRFSGRQFSNSRSEMNVSTLELGDSALYLCASSVGQANSPLHFGNGTRLTVT.

The chain joins TRBV29-1 to TRBJ2-3; D is unresolved. V was cut by 4 bases and J by 2 bases, with 13 bases left in between. CDR3 size: 14 residues. Germline V gives CDR1 SQVTM, CDR2 ANQGSEA. CDR3 sequence reads: CSVVRYSTTDTQYF. The CDR3 coding sequence is TGCAGCGTTGTGAGGTACAGTACCACAGATACGCAGTATTTT.

This chain uses TRBV5-4 with TRBJ2-7, with 9 bases lining up with TRBD2. The V and J ends lost 0 bases and 2 bases, in that order; junction bases with no gene match: 9. Germline CDR1 is SGHNT and CDR2 is YYREEE (reference sequence). The CDR3 loop spans 17 amino acids. This CDR3 is CASSLGLAVRNPYEQYF. In nucleotides, the CDR3 is TGTGCCAGCAGCTTGGGACTAGCGGTTCGTAACCCCTACGAGCAGTACTTC.

This clonotype showed up just a few times. The chain joins TRBV14 to TRBJ2-5; weak D call: TRBD1 (5 bases). The CDR3 covers 15 residues. Trimming shortened V by 3 bases and J by 5 bases, and 16 bases separated the two germline ends. Germline CDR1 and CDR2: SGHDN and FVKESK. The CDR3 coding sequence is TGTGCCAGCAGCCACTTAGGACCTTGGGGCGAGACCCAGTACTTC. It translates to CASSHLGPWGETQYF.

The chain is built from TRBV7-2 and TRBJ2-7; no definite D call. V shed 6 bases and J shed 2 bases, with 14 bases lying between them. This CDR3 region has 14 residues. Germline V lookup: CDR1 SGHTA, CDR2 FQGNSA. CDR3 amino acids: CASSSSVVPYEQYF. In nucleotides, the CDR3 is TGTGCCAGCAGTTCATCCGTGGTGCCCTACGAGCAGTACTTC.

The chain carries TRBV24-1 and TRBJ2-2, with TRBD2 matching 10 bases. Trimming removed 6 bases from V and 3 bases from J; junction bases left unmatched: 6. From germline, CDR1 is KGHDR and CDR2 SFDVKD. The CDR3 extends over 16 amino acids. Here the CDR3 DNA reads TGTGCCACCAGTACAACTAGCGGGACCTACACCGGGGAGCTGTTTTTT. It yields the protein CATSTTSGTYTGELFF.

This clonotype was counted once. V gene TRBV12-3 or TRBV12-4 combines with J gene TRBJ1-4; D is ambiguous. The CDR3 spans 17 residues. V lost 0 bases, J lost 3 bases, and 14 bases lay in between. CDR3 coding DNA: TGTGCCAGCAGTTTAGCAGTCCTCTACGTAGCTAATGAAAAACTGTTTTTT. It is translated as CASSLAVLYVANEKLFF.

This clonotype came up a few times. The chain carries TRBV21-1 and TRBJ2-3. TRBV21-1 counts as a pseudogene. This CDR3 contains 17 residues. The CDR3 nucleotides read TGTGCCAGCAGCGAATCTCGAGGCAGCGATAGCACAGATACGCAGTATTTT. Protein product: CASSESRGSDSTDTQYF.

This clonotype was counted a few times. This chain uses TRBV5-1 with TRBJ2-1; 10 nucleotides match TRBD1. J gave up 8 bases and V 4 bases, and 6 bases lay outside the gene matches. In germline, CDR1 is SGHRS, CDR2 YFSETQ. The CDR3 sequence is 14 residues long. Written as DNA, the CDR3 is TGCGCCAGCAGCCTCCGGGACAGGGGCTATGAGCAGTTCTTC. It is translated as CASSLRDRGYEQFF.

This chain connects TRBV5-1 to TRBJ2-1, with a tentative D call TRBD2 (5 bases). V was clipped by 4 bases and J by 7 bases, with 12 bases between them. The V gene's germline CDR1 is SGHRS and CDR2 YFSETQ. The CDR3 length is 13 residues. Written as DNA, the CDR3 is TGCGCCAGCAGCACTAGTCGGCAAAATGAGCAGTTCTTC. Translated, it gives CASSTSRQNEQFF.

This chain uses TRBV9 with TRBJ1-5; no firm D call. Germline values: CDR1 SGDLS, CDR2 YYNGEE. The CDR3 sequence is 15 residues long. V was shortened by 0 bases and J by 3 bases, with 10 bases between the two germline ends. CDR3 residues: CASSVGTDNNQPQHF. The CDR3 nucleotides are TGTGCCAGCAGCGTAGGTACGGATAACAATCAGCCCCAGCATTTT.

This clonotype was detected a few times. Here the CDR3 reads CSVESGQGITNYGYTF. CDR3 coding DNA: TGCAGCGTTGAGTCTGGACAGGGGATTACTAACTATGGCTACACCTTC. The V and J genes are TRBV29-1 and TRBJ1-2; 9 bases match TRBD1. The CDR3 totals 16 residues. V lost 3 bases and J lost 0; bases outside the gene matches: 8. Germline V lookup: CDR1 SQVTM, CDR2 ANQGSEA.

The rearrangement uses TRBV5-1 and TRBJ2-7; D uncertain. This CDR3 is 14 amino acids long. V was cut by 0 bases and J by 6 bases, with 13 bases left in between. Germline values: CDR1 SGHRS, CDR2 YFSETQ. The CDR3 spells CASSLEFAGSEQYF. Here the CDR3 DNA reads TGCGCCAGCAGCTTGGAGTTCGCAGGCAGCGAGCAGTACTTC.

The chain is built from TRBV29-1 and TRBJ1-2; unclear D gene. This CDR3 comprises 11 residues. Germline V gene lookup returns CDR1 SQVTM and CDR2 ANQGSEA. Trimming cost V 3 bases and J 1 base, with 3 bases left between them. The CDR3 DNA follows: TGCAGCGTTGACAGTAACTATGGCTACACCTTC. Protein product: CSVDSNYGYTF.

The chain carries TRBV5-1 and TRBJ2-7, with D unclear. V lost 1 base and J lost 5, with 13 bases in between. CDR3 size: 14 residues. Germline V gives CDR1 SGHRS, CDR2 YFSETQ. In DNA, the CDR3 is TGCGCCAGCAGCTTGACGGGCTGGAGCGACGAGCAGTACTTC. Translation gives CASSLTGWSDEQYF.

The chain has TRBV5-1 and TRBJ1-6; 8 bases fit TRBD1. V trimming: 0 bases; J trimming: 7 bases; junction bases outside the gene matches: 3. The germline V gene has CDR1 SGHRS and CDR2 YFSETQ. CDR3 size: 15 residues. As DNA, the CDR3 is TGCGCCAGCAGCTTGGCGGGACAGGAAAATTCACCCCTCCACTTT. This codes for CASSLAGQENSPLHF.

The chain recombines TRBV11-3 with TRBJ2-7; D is unclear. V was clipped by 6 bases and J by 5 bases, with 8 bases between them. CDR3 length equals 11 residues. Germline V lookup: CDR1 SGHNT, CDR2 YENEEA. Written as DNA, the CDR3 is TGTGCCAGCAGTGCCAGCAACGAGCAGTACTTC. Protein: CASSASNEQYF.

This clonotype has a handful of counts. In DNA, the CDR3 is TGTGCCAGCAGCCCGATTAGCGGGGGGAGAACTAGCACAGATACGCAGTATTTT. It is translated as CASSPISGGRTSTDTQYF. This chain connects TRBV7-2 to TRBJ2-3, with TRBD2 identical over 10 bases. The CDR3 is made up of 18 amino acids. V shed 5 bases, J shed 0 bases, and the junction held 11 bases outside the gene matches. Germline lookup yields CDR1 SGHTA and CDR2 FQGNSA.

This clonotype was observed a single time. The V and J genes are TRBV5-6 and TRBJ2-1; maybe TRBD1 (5 bases). The CDR3 spans 13 residues. V gave up 0 bases and J gave up 7 bases, with 8 bases separating them. Germline lookup yields CDR1 SGHDT and CDR2 YYEEEE. CDR3 nucleotides: TGTGCCAGCAGCTTGGGGCCAGGGAATGAGCAGTTCTTC. Translation: CASSLGPGNEQFF.

V gene TRBV5-1 combines with J gene TRBJ2-2; TRBD1 might be the D (5 bases). There are 16 residues in the CDR3. V was clipped by 0 bases and J by 3 bases, with 12 bases between them. Germline CDR1 reads SGHRS; CDR2 reads YFSETQ. CDR3 nucleotide sequence: TGCGCCAGCAGCTTGGAAGTGGGGCAGGACACCGGGGAGCTGTTTTTT. Encoded protein: CASSLEVGQDTGELFF.

The chain has TRBV11-2 and TRBJ2-7; TRBD2 matches 9 bases. Germline CDR1 SGHAT, CDR2 FQNNGV. The CDR3 loop spans 15 amino acids. V shed 2 bases and J 5 bases; nucleotides not matched to a gene: 7. The CDR3 DNA reads TGTGCCAGCAGCTTATATCCAGCGGGGGGCCACGAGCAGTACTTC. Residues: CASSLYPAGGHEQYF.

This clonotype has more than one count but fewer than ten. The genes are TRBV7-9 and TRBJ2-1; 12 nucleotides line up with TRBD1. CDR3 length: 14 amino acids. Unmatched junction bases numbered 6, after V lost 5 bases and J lost 10 bases. Germline CDR1 reads SEHNR; CDR2 reads FQNEAQ (reference sequence). CDR3 DNA sequence: TGTGCCAGCAGCACCGGGACAGGGGGCTACGAGCAGTTCTTC. It translates to CASSTGTGGYEQFF.

V gene TRBV2 combines with J gene TRBJ1-6; 9 positions agree with TRBD1. CDR1 is SNHLY, CDR2 FYNNEI, per germline. Trimming cost V 8 bases and J 10 bases; bases outside gene matches: 9. This CDR3 is built from 14 residues. The CDR3 coding sequence is TGTGCCAGCGAACAGGGGGCGCTCGTCTCACCCCTCCACTTT. It specifies CASEQGALVSPLHF.

The chain carries TRBV20-1 and TRBJ1-2; tentatively, D is TRBD1 (6 bases). Trimming took off 1 base at V and 8 bases at J, with 14 bases between the two ends. CDR3 length: 13 amino acids. The germline V gene encodes CDR1 DFQATT and CDR2 SNEGSKA (reference sequence). CDR3 region: CSARVLGAFGYTF. The CDR3 DNA is TGCAGTGCTAGAGTCCTGGGGGCGTTCGGCTACACCTTC.

This clonotype was observed a handful of times. The V and J genes are TRBV6-5 and TRBJ2-7; the D is unclear. The CDR3 consists of 11 residues. In germline, CDR1 is MNHEY, CDR2 SVGAGI. V was pared by 6 bases and J by 6 bases, with 9 bases between. CDR3 in DNA: TGTGCCAGCAGGGGCATCGGCGAGCAGTACTTC. Protein product: CASRGIGEQYF.

This chain links TRBV7-2 with TRBJ1-1; D not certain. V lost 2 bases, J lost 5 bases, and 18 bases lay in between. The V gene's germline CDR1 is SGHTA and CDR2 FQGNSA. The CDR3 totals 16 residues. The CDR3 DNA is TGTGCCAGCAGCTTACAAGAGACACCCCCGGGAACTGAAGCTTTCTTT. It codes for CASSLQETPPGTEAFF.

This clonotype has at least ten counts. Relative to the germline gene, one junction end is altered; a read error may explain this. The chain employs TRBV5-1 and TRBJ2-7, with no clear D. The CDR3 runs 13 residues. Germline CDR1 and CDR2: SGHRS and YFSETQ. The DNA of the CDR3 is TGTGCCAGCAGCTTGGCCAGCTCCTACGAGCAGTACTTC. Translating gives CASSLASSYEQYF.